What follows is one TCR beta chain and its context. Germline-derived CDR1 and CDR2 are SQVTM and ANQGSEA. V trimming: 4 bases; J trimming: 2 bases; junction bases outside the gene matches: 6. The length of the CDR3 is 14 residues. The sample comes from a study of blood T cell repertoires in COVID-19. Background on the study: Nucleic acid was either cDNA or gDNA, and it came from T cells, B-cell-depleted T cells, or PBMCs.

Donors were grouped by their self-reported clinical history. For recovered donors of Cohort 3, there were two negative PCRs, clearance, or symptom resolution. Authors' methods: The assay estimated nucleated cells by amplifying reference gene primers. Produced via immunoSEQ multiplex PCR; TCRdb's table is partial and in-frame only. Clonal size and the V and J genes are those of that table, whereas D and trimming came from the DNA. This table holds 130,000 or so clones, over 80% found once. The source is a woman in her twenties or thirties who had recovered from COVID-19. The material sequenced was PBMCs or T cells enriched from blood (not recorded which). The chain uses TRBV29-1 and TRBJ2-5; 8 nucleotides line up with TRBD2. Here the CDR3 reads CSVASASGQETQYF. CDR3 in DNA: TGCAGCGTTGCAAGCGCTAGCGGGCAAGAGACCCAGTACTTC.